A selection of T cell receptor beta chains follows, all from one sample in a study of radiotherapy plus CTLA-4 blockade in lung cancer. The assay was immunoSEQ multiplex PCR, and TCRdb's table has in-frame clones only and misses some. Of about 73,000 clones in the sample, roughly 84% were seen once. The sequences come from peripheral blood, collected from a patient treated with radiotherapy plus ipilimumab. Every receptor here comes from a human donor with non-small cell lung cancer that progressed on radiotherapy plus ipilimumab. CDR3s include the opening cysteine and the closing phenylalanine or tryptophan. A D gene is named only where the DNA matches it firmly. Some rows mark clone size as missing; the rest say once, few, many or name a class of expanded clone.

CDR3 DNA,CDR3 protein,CDR3 length,V gene,clone size,D gene,J gene
TGTGCCAGCAGTGAAGAAGCACTAGCGGGACCTCAATTCTCTGGGGCCAACGTCCTGACTTTC,CASSEEALAGPQFSGANVLTF,21,TRBV6-1,NA,TRBD2,TRBJ2-6
TGTGCCAGCACCAGGGGGGCCGGGGGCGTAGGACATCAGCCCCAGCATTTT,CASTRGAGGVGHQPQHF,17,TRBV28,NA,TRBD1,TRBJ1-5
TGCGCCAGCAGCGTCAGCAGGAATGAGCAGTTCTTC,CASSVSRNEQFF,12,TRBV4-1,NA,NA,TRBJ2-1
TGCGCCAGCAGCCCCCGGGAGTTTAAGGGTGATGAGCAGTTCTTC,CASSPREFKGDEQFF,15,TRBV5-1,few,NA,TRBJ2-1
TGTGCCAGCAGCTTCGGCCACCTCTTAAACTACGAGCAGTACTTC,CASSFGHLLNYEQYF,15,TRBV11-1,NA,NA,TRBJ2-7
TGTGCCAGCAGCGTAGACTCGCGCGGGACCCAGTACTTC,CASSVDSRGTQYF,13,TRBV9,few,NA,TRBJ2-5
TGTGCCAGTGAAACAGGGGCCTACAATGAGCAGTTCTTC,CASETGAYNEQFF,13,TRBV19,NA,TRBD1,TRBJ2-1
TGTGCCAGCTCACCACCCGGGAACCAAAACACCATATATTTT,CASSPPGNQNTIYF,14,TRBV18,NA,NA,TRBJ1-3
TGTGCCAGTAGTAAGAGACTAGCAGATTCCGGGGAGCTGTTTTTT,CASSKRLADSGELFF,15,TRBV19,NA,TRBD2,TRBJ2-2
TGTGCCAGCAGTCCCAGACAGGGGAATCAGCCCCAGCATTTT,CASSPRQGNQPQHF,14,TRBV28,few,TRBD1,TRBJ1-5
TGCGCCAGCAGCACCGCCTGGTCGGGGGGACAAGAGACCCAGTACTTC,CASSTAWSGGQETQYF,16,TRBV5-1,NA,TRBD2,TRBJ2-5
TGTGCCAGCACCTACGGTGGCTCTGGAAACACCATATATTTT,CASTYGGSGNTIYF,14,TRBV6-6,NA,NA,TRBJ1-3
TGTGCCAGTAGTATGGCTTCCTACAATGAGCAGTTCTTC,CASSMASYNEQFF,13,TRBV19,few,NA,TRBJ2-1
TGTGCCAGCAGCTTGACAGGGCCCCATCAGCCCCAGCATTTT,CASSLTGPHQPQHF,14,TRBV5-8,few,NA,TRBJ1-5
TGCGCCAGCAGTGAGTCGAGATTCGACGACCCAAATGAGCAGTTCTTC,CASSESRFDDPNEQFF,16,TRBV10-1,NA,NA,TRBJ2-1
TGTGCCAGCTCACCACTGACGACTAGCGGGAGTGAGACCCAGTACTTC,CASSPLTTSGSETQYF,16,TRBV18,NA,TRBD2,TRBJ2-5
TGTGCCAGCAGCTTGGTCGTCCAGGGGGCACACGAGCAGTACTTC,CASSLVVQGAHEQYF,15,TRBV5-4,NA,TRBD1,TRBJ2-7
TGTGCCAGCAGTCCAACAGGGGGCACAGATACGCAGTATTTT,CASSPTGGTDTQYF,14,TRBV6-4,NA,TRBD1,TRBJ2-3